This is a list of T cell receptor beta chains from one sample in a study of radiotherapy plus CTLA-4 blockade in lung cancer. The protocol was immunoSEQ multiplex PCR, while the TCRdb copy is restricted to in-frame clones and leaves out a portion. The table records about 45,000 clones, 60% to 80% of them present only once. The sample was peripheral blood, taken from a patient treated with radiotherapy plus ipilimumab. These receptors all stem from a human donor with non-small cell lung cancer who had stable disease on radiotherapy plus ipilimumab. Each CDR3 is given with its conserved first and last residue. D genes are given only for firm matches. Size is omitted from some rows. Given values are once, few, many or a class for expanded clones.

clone size: once; D gene: TRBD1; J gene: TRBJ2-4; V gene: TRBV7-9; CDR3 DNA: TGTGCCAGCAGCCTGACAGGGGAGGCGGACATTCAGTACTTC; CDR3 protein: CASSLTGEADIQYF
clone size: .; D gene: .; J gene: TRBJ2-2; V gene: TRBV14; CDR3 DNA: TGTGCCAGCAGCCTCGGGCCCACGCGGGTAGTTACCGGGGAGCTGTTTTTT; CDR3 protein: CASSLGPTRVVTGELFF
clone size: once; D gene: .; J gene: TRBJ2-2; V gene: TRBV7-9; CDR3 DNA: TGTGCCAGCGCCCCACGGGCCGGGGAGCTGTTTTTT; CDR3 protein: CASAPRAGELFF
clone size: few; D gene: TRBD1; J gene: TRBJ1-4; V gene: TRBV7-9; CDR3 DNA: TGTGCCAGCAGCTCCATACAGGGGCGGGGACTCCTGAGGGGTGAAAAACTGTTTTTT; CDR3 protein: CASSSIQGRGLLRGEKLFF
clone size: .; D gene: .; J gene: TRBJ1-1; V gene: TRBV5-1; CDR3 DNA: TGCGCCAGCAGCTTAGGAGTGACCATGAACACTGAAGCTTTCTTT; CDR3 protein: CASSLGVTMNTEAFF
clone size: .; D gene: TRBD1; J gene: TRBJ1-2; V gene: TRBV5-1; CDR3 DNA: TGCGCCAGCAGCTTAATGTCAGGGGGCGGCGACTATGGCTACACCTTC; CDR3 protein: CASSLMSGGGDYGYTF
clone size: .; D gene: TRBD2; J gene: TRBJ2-2; V gene: TRBV19; CDR3 DNA: TGTGCCAGTAGTGAGGGACTACTGAACACCGGGGAGCTGTTTTTT; CDR3 protein: CASSEGLLNTGELFF
clone size: once; D gene: .; J gene: TRBJ1-2; V gene: TRBV5-6; CDR3 DNA: TGTGCCAGCAGCTTGGCATTCCCCAGGGGTGGTTATGGCTACACCTTC; CDR3 protein: CASSLAFPRGGYGYTF
clone size: .; D gene: .; J gene: TRBJ1-2; V gene: TRBV28; CDR3 DNA: TGTGCCAGCAGTCCCGGGTCGAGAATCGGTGGCTACACCTTC; CDR3 protein: CASSPGSRIGGYTF
clone size: .; D gene: .; J gene: TRBJ1-1; V gene: TRBV5-1; CDR3 DNA: TGCGCCAGCAGCGGGATGGTGAACACTGAAGCTTTCTTT; CDR3 protein: CASSGMVNTEAFF
clone size: once; D gene: .; J gene: TRBJ1-6; V gene: TRBV28; CDR3 DNA: TGTGCCAGCAGATACCTAGGACAGCCAAATTCACCCCTCCACTTT; CDR3 protein: CASRYLGQPNSPLHF
clone size: .; D gene: .; J gene: TRBJ2-2; V gene: TRBV18; CDR3 DNA: TGTGCCAGCGCAGCCGGGTCCAACACCGGGGAGCTGTTTTTT; CDR3 protein: CASAAGSNTGELFF
clone size: .; D gene: TRBD1; J gene: TRBJ1-2; V gene: TRBV6-1; CDR3 DNA: TGTGCCAGCAGTGACCCACAGGGGGGGGGCTACACCTTC; CDR3 protein: CASSDPQGGGYTF
clone size: .; D gene: .; J gene: TRBJ2-3; V gene: TRBV4-1; CDR3 DNA: TGCGCCAGCAGCCAAGATGGTGGGGGGGCAACAGATACGCAGTATTTT; CDR3 protein: CASSQDGGGATDTQYF
clone size: .; D gene: .; J gene: TRBJ1-1; V gene: TRBV7-2; CDR3 DNA: TGTGCCAGCAGCTTAAATCCTTCAGGGGCGGGAGCTTTCTTT; CDR3 protein: CASSLNPSGAGAFF
clone size: .; D gene: .; J gene: TRBJ1-3; V gene: TRBV2; CDR3 DNA: TGTGCCAGCGGCCGACCTCGCTCTGGAAACACCATATATTTT; CDR3 protein: CASGRPRSGNTIYF
clone size: .; D gene: .; J gene: TRBJ1-1; V gene: TRBV30; CDR3 DNA: TGTGCCTGGAGTGGACCTTTGGCAGCTTTCTTT; CDR3 protein: CAWSGPLAAFF
clone size: .; D gene: .; J gene: TRBJ2-1; V gene: TRBV5-6; CDR3 DNA: TGTGCCAGCAGCTTCGGTGACAACAATGAGCAGTTCTTC; CDR3 protein: CASSFGDNNEQFF
clone size: .; D gene: .; J gene: TRBJ1-1; V gene: TRBV6-1; CDR3 DNA: TGTGCCAGCTTAGAGATAAACACTGAAGCTTTCTTT; CDR3 protein: CASLEINTEAFF
clone size: .; D gene: .; J gene: TRBJ1-2; V gene: TRBV10-1; CDR3 DNA: TGCGCCAGCAGCCCCGGGACAAGATATGGCTACACCTTC; CDR3 protein: CASSPGTRYGYTF
clone size: .; D gene: .; J gene: TRBJ2-4; V gene: TRBV6-5; CDR3 DNA: TGTGCCAGCGGCGTTGGGAGGGCCAAAAACATTCAGTACTTC; CDR3 protein: CASGVGRAKNIQYF
clone size: .; D gene: .; J gene: TRBJ1-2; V gene: TRBV6-6; CDR3 DNA: TGTGCCAGCAGTCCGGCATTTAACTATGGCTACACCTTC; CDR3 protein: CASSPAFNYGYTF
clone size: .; D gene: .; J gene: TRBJ1-1; V gene: TRBV7-3; CDR3 DNA: TGTGCCAGCAGCCAGGAGTTGTCGACTGAAGCTTTCTTT; CDR3 protein: CASSQELSTEAFF
clone size: .; D gene: .; J gene: TRBJ2-3; V gene: TRBV18; CDR3 DNA: TGTGCCAGCTCACTCGGACGATCTAGCACAGATACGCAGTATTTT; CDR3 protein: CASSLGRSSTDTQYF
clone size: .; D gene: .; J gene: TRBJ1-1; V gene: TRBV9; CDR3 DNA: TGTGCCAGCAGCGTAGAACCGGGTCGGAGAGACACTGAAGCTTTCTTT; CDR3 protein: CASSVEPGRRDTEAFF
clone size: .; D gene: TRBD1; J gene: TRBJ1-2; V gene: TRBV10-3; CDR3 DNA: TGTGCCATCAGTGAGTCGCCCGACAGGGGGGGAAACTATGGCTACACCTTC; CDR3 protein: CAISESPDRGGNYGYTF
clone size: once; D gene: TRBD1; J gene: TRBJ2-1; V gene: TRBV28; CDR3 DNA: TGTGCCAGCAGCGTAGTCAAGGGGGCCGAGTACAATGAGCAGTTCTTC; CDR3 protein: CASSVVKGAEYNEQFF
clone size: .; D gene: .; J gene: TRBJ1-2; V gene: TRBV5-4; CDR3 DNA: TGTGCCAGCACCTCCGGGACGGCGGTTTATGGCTACACCTTC; CDR3 protein: CASTSGTAVYGYTF
clone size: .; D gene: .; J gene: TRBJ1-1; V gene: TRBV7-2; CDR3 DNA: TGTGCCAGCAGCGAAGGGTTCGGAGGAACTGAAGCTTTCTTT; CDR3 protein: CASSEGFGGTEAFF
clone size: .; D gene: .; J gene: TRBJ1-6; V gene: TRBV6-1; CDR3 DNA: TGTGCCAGCAGTTGGGATCCCACTTCACCCCTCCACTTT; CDR3 protein: CASSWDPTSPLHF
clone size: .; D gene: .; J gene: TRBJ1-5; V gene: TRBV13; CDR3 DNA: TGTGCCAGCAGTTTTTACGCGCGGAATCAGCCCCAGCATTTT; CDR3 protein: CASSFYARNQPQHF
clone size: few; D gene: TRBD1; J gene: TRBJ1-5; V gene: TRBV5-6; CDR3 DNA: TGTGCCAGCAGCTTCGGACAGGGGAACAATCAGCCCCAGCATTTT; CDR3 protein: CASSFGQGNNQPQHF
clone size: .; D gene: TRBD1; J gene: TRBJ1-2; V gene: TRBV6-1; CDR3 DNA: TGTGCCAGCAGTCCTCACAGGGGCGGCTACACCTTC; CDR3 protein: CASSPHRGGYTF
clone size: .; D gene: TRBD2; J gene: TRBJ2-7; V gene: TRBV6-5; CDR3 DNA: TGTGCCAGCAGACGGATGACTAGCGCCTACGAGCAGTACTTC; CDR3 protein: CASRRMTSAYEQYF
clone size: .; D gene: .; J gene: TRBJ2-5; V gene: TRBV18; CDR3 DNA: TGTGCCAGCTCACCAAGGGGCGTCCAAGAGACCCAGTACTTC; CDR3 protein: CASSPRGVQETQYF
clone size: .; D gene: .; J gene: TRBJ1-1; V gene: TRBV9; CDR3 DNA: TGTGCCAGCAGCGTAGCGGGACACACCGAAGCTTTCTTT; CDR3 protein: CASSVAGHTEAFF
clone size: .; D gene: .; J gene: TRBJ1-1; V gene: TRBV7-6; CDR3 DNA: TGTGCCAGCAGCCACCCTTACAGGGACCGAGAAGCTTTCTTT; CDR3 protein: CASSHPYRDREAFF
clone size: few; D gene: .; J gene: TRBJ2-3; V gene: TRBV5-6; CDR3 DNA: TGTGCCAGCAGACGGCAGGGTGGCACAGATACGCAGTATTTT; CDR3 protein: CASRRQGGTDTQYF
clone size: once; D gene: TRBD1; J gene: TRBJ1-2; V gene: TRBV28; CDR3 DNA: TGTGCCAGCAGTCCACTCGGCGGGACAGGTTCGCGGGGCTACACCTTC; CDR3 protein: CASSPLGGTGSRGYTF
clone size: .; D gene: TRBD2; J gene: TRBJ2-2; V gene: TRBV9; CDR3 DNA: TGTGCCAGCAGCGCTGGACTAGGGACCGGGGAGCTGTTTTTT; CDR3 protein: CASSAGLGTGELFF
clone size: few; D gene: .; J gene: TRBJ1-2; V gene: TRBV5-1; CDR3 DNA: TGCGCCAGCAGCTTGTTTCCGGGGGGATCCTATGGCTACACCTTC; CDR3 protein: CASSLFPGGSYGYTF
clone size: .; D gene: .; J gene: TRBJ2-7; V gene: TRBV6-5; CDR3 DNA: TGTGCCAGTCTAAGTCCACTCTACGAGCAGTACTTC; CDR3 protein: CASLSPLYEQYF
clone size: many; D gene: TRBD1; J gene: TRBJ2-7; V gene: TRBV5-8; CDR3 DNA: TGTGCCAGCAGCACCCTCCCGGGACAGGTCCACTACGAGCAGTACTTC; CDR3 protein: CASSTLPGQVHYEQYF
clone size: .; D gene: .; J gene: TRBJ2-7; V gene: TRBV7-2; CDR3 DNA: TGTGCCAGCAGCTTCCAGGGCGGCTACGAGCAGTACTTC; CDR3 protein: CASSFQGGYEQYF
clone size: .; D gene: .; J gene: TRBJ2-7; V gene: TRBV7-9; CDR3 DNA: TGTGCCAGCAGCTCCGACAGGCCAGAGCAGTACTTC; CDR3 protein: CASSSDRPEQYF
clone size: .; D gene: TRBD2; J gene: TRBJ2-5; V gene: TRBV2; CDR3 DNA: TGTGCCAGCAGGTTACTAGCGGGCCCTTCGGAGACCCAGTACTTC; CDR3 protein: CASRLLAGPSETQYF